This is a list of T cell receptor beta chains from one sample in a study of T cells after yellow fever vaccination. In TCRdb, the 5' RACE reads were re-called with MiXCR into one record per CDR3 protein. The table records fewer than 450,000 distinct CDR3 sequences, under 5% of them present only once. This specimen was PBMCs, taken 5 days after the yellow fever booster vaccination. Receptors originate from a man aged 18 to 30 who received the YFV17D yellow fever vaccine. Both conserved end residues are part of each CDR3. A D gene is named only where the DNA matches it firmly. Clone sizes are given selectively: once, few, many, or a class where the clone is expanded.

clone_size: few
v_call: TRBV5-8
d_call: .
j_call: TRBJ2-5
cdr3_aa: CASSLATRAKETQYF
cdr3_nt: TGTGCCAGCAGCTTGGCCACCAGGGCCAAAGAGACCCAGTACTTC

clone_size: few
v_call: TRBV7-2
d_call: .
j_call: TRBJ2-7
cdr3_aa: CASREMNSAYEQYF
cdr3_nt: TGTGCCAGCAGGGAGATGAACAGCGCCTACGAGCAGTACTTC

clone_size: .
v_call: TRBV27
d_call: .
j_call: TRBJ1-5
cdr3_aa: CASSLSVNSRGEAQHF
cdr3_nt: TGTGCCAGCAGTTTATCGGTAAACAGTAGGGGCGAGGCCCAGCATTTT

clone_size: .
v_call: TRBV5-1
d_call: TRBD1
j_call: TRBJ2-3
cdr3_aa: CASSLLQGSTDTQYF
cdr3_nt: TGCGCCAGCAGCTTGTTACAGGGGAGCACAGATACGCAGTATTTT

clone_size: many
v_call: TRBV5-1
d_call: TRBD2
j_call: TRBJ2-7
cdr3_aa: CASSLGTSGNLYEQYF
cdr3_nt: TGCGCCAGCAGCTTGGGGACTAGCGGGAATCTCTACGAGCAGTACTTC

clone_size: few
v_call: TRBV29-1
d_call: .
j_call: TRBJ2-5
cdr3_aa: CSAFEGGLGETQYF
cdr3_nt: TGCAGCGCCTTTGAGGGGGGTTTAGGAGAGACCCAGTACTTC

clone_size: many
v_call: TRBV12-3/TRBV12-4
d_call: .
j_call: TRBJ2-2
cdr3_aa: CASSLAGFAGELFF
cdr3_nt: TGTGCCAGCAGTTTAGCTGGGTTCGCCGGGGAGCTGTTTTTT

clone_size: few
v_call: TRBV12-3/TRBV12-4
d_call: TRBD2
j_call: TRBJ2-1
cdr3_aa: CASRKGTSGGESGYNEQFF
cdr3_nt: TGTGCCAGCAGGAAAGGGACTAGCGGGGGGGAGTCAGGTTACAATGAGCAGTTCTTC

clone_size: many
v_call: TRBV7-2
d_call: .
j_call: TRBJ1-1
cdr3_aa: CASSTRPPRTTEAFF
cdr3_nt: TGTGCCAGCAGCACTCGACCTCCTAGGACCACTGAAGCTTTCTTT

clone_size: .
v_call: TRBV7-9
d_call: .
j_call: TRBJ1-2
cdr3_aa: CASNEDGANYGYTF
cdr3_nt: TGTGCCAGCAACGAGGACGGAGCTAACTATGGCTACACCTTC

clone_size: few
v_call: TRBV2
d_call: .
j_call: TRBJ1-2
cdr3_aa: CASREEVGYGYTF
cdr3_nt: TGTGCCAGCAGGGAGGAGGTCGGCTATGGCTACACCTTC

clone_size: few
v_call: TRBV4-3
d_call: .
j_call: TRBJ1-2
cdr3_aa: CASSQEGSGYYGYTF
cdr3_nt: TGCGCCAGCAGCCAAGAAGGTTCCGGTTACTATGGCTACACCTTC

clone_size: .
v_call: TRBV5-1
d_call: .
j_call: TRBJ1-1
cdr3_aa: CASSLGPRLDTEAFF
cdr3_nt: TGCGCCAGCAGCTTGGGTCCCCGGTTGGACACTGAAGCTTTCTTT

clone_size: many
v_call: TRBV4-3
d_call: .
j_call: TRBJ1-2
cdr3_aa: CASSQDIGARGYTF
cdr3_nt: TGCGCCAGCAGCCAAGATATCGGGGCTCGTGGCTACACCTTC

clone_size: many
v_call: TRBV3-1
d_call: .
j_call: TRBJ1-5
cdr3_aa: CASSQGLGLQPQHF
cdr3_nt: TGTGCCAGCAGCCAAGGGCTGGGCTTGCAGCCCCAGCATTTT

clone_size: many
v_call: TRBV6-6
d_call: .
j_call: TRBJ2-7
cdr3_aa: CASGSPGATYEQYF
cdr3_nt: TGTGCCAGCGGCTCGCCGGGGGCTACCTACGAGCAGTACTTC

clone_size: .
v_call: TRBV10-3
d_call: .
j_call: TRBJ2-2
cdr3_aa: CAIRSTGELFF
cdr3_nt: TGTGCCATCAGGAGCACCGGGGAGCTGTTTTTT

clone_size: few
v_call: TRBV5-1
d_call: .
j_call: TRBJ2-5
cdr3_aa: CASSLDSKEETQYF
cdr3_nt: TGCGCCAGCAGCTTGGACAGTAAAGAAGAGACCCAGTACTTC

clone_size: few
v_call: TRBV6-1
d_call: .
j_call: TRBJ1-1
cdr3_aa: CASSAQEGRGGTEAFF
cdr3_nt: TGTGCCAGCAGCGCCCAAGAGGGCCGGGGTGGCACTGAAGCTTTCTTT

clone_size: many
v_call: TRBV5-1
d_call: .
j_call: TRBJ1-2
cdr3_aa: CASSLDVGYGGYTF
cdr3_nt: TGCGCCAGCAGCTTGGATGTCGGCTACGGCGGCTACACCTTC

clone_size: .
v_call: TRBV4-3
d_call: TRBD1
j_call: TRBJ1-4
cdr3_aa: CASRQTGGDEKLFF
cdr3_nt: TGCGCCAGCAGACAGACAGGGGGCGATGAAAAACTGTTTTTT

clone_size: many
v_call: TRBV6-2/TRBV6-3
d_call: .
j_call: TRBJ2-5
cdr3_aa: CASRPWTEETQYF
cdr3_nt: TGTGCCAGCAGACCGTGGACTGAGGAGACCCAGTACTTC